The 25 T cell receptor beta chains below all came from one sample that was sequenced in a study of T cell responses to AZD1222 COVID-19 vaccine. TCRdb's table, derived via immunoSEQ multiplex PCR, lists solely in-frame clones and lacks some. The sample has 120,000 to 150,000 clones; 75% to 95% are singletons. This material consisted of peripheral blood, taken on day 0 of MenACWY control vaccination. All receptors come from an adult in good health.

This sequence joins TRBV2 and TRBJ2-7, with 8 nucleotides matching TRBD1. The germline V gene encodes CDR1 SNHLY and CDR2 FYNNEI. V trimming: 8 bases; J trimming: 4 bases; junction bases outside the gene matches: 10. The CDR3 is 14 residues long. The CDR3 bases are TGTGCCAGCTCTAGACAGGGGAGTGATTACGAGCAGTACTTC. Residues: CASSRQGSDYEQYF.

V is TRBV19 and J is TRBJ1-2; TRBD1 is a possible D gene (5 bases). Germline CDR1 is LNHDA and CDR2 is SQIVND (reference sequence). Trimming took off 7 bases at V and 6 bases at J, with 9 bases between the two ends. This CDR3 is built from 11 residues. The CDR3 is CASTGGDGYTF. The CDR3 nucleotides read TGTGCCAGTACCGGGGGTGATGGCTACACCTTC.

The chain links TRBV3-1 (or the pseudogene TRBV3-2) to TRBJ1-2; TRBD1 might be the D (6 bases). V lost 2 bases and J lost 7, with 11 bases in between. CDR1 is LGHDT, CDR2 YNNKEL, per germline (reference sequence). The CDR3 loop spans 13 amino acids. CDR3 in amino acids: CASSQQGGVGYTF. The CDR3 nucleotides are TGTGCCAGCAGCCAACAAGGGGGGGTTGGCTACACCTTC.

The chain is built from TRBV18 and TRBJ2-3, with D hard to call. The CDR3 loop spans 16 amino acids. The V end was cut by 3 bases, the J end by 2 bases, with 15 bases between. Germline V gives CDR1 KGHSH, CDR2 LQKENI. CDR3 DNA: TGTGCCAGCTCACCTCCAGACGGAAGTCCCACAGATACGCAGTATTTT. This gives the protein CASSPPDGSPTDTQYF.

With regard to this clone: The same CDR3 is also encoded by other DNA sequences in this sample. The chain couples TRBV10-3 to TRBJ1-6, with D unresolved. V was trimmed by 2 bases and J by 4 bases, leaving 3 bases between them. The CDR3 has 13 amino acids. Germline CDR1 is ENHRY and CDR2 is SYGVKD. DNA for the CDR3: TGTGCCATCAGTGAGGGATATAATTCACCCCTCCACTTT. Amino acids: CAISEGYNSPLHF.

J is TRBJ1-1 and V is TRBV9; unclear D gene. This CDR3 is built from 14 residues. From germline, CDR1 is SGDLS and CDR2 YYNGEE. V was trimmed by 4 bases and J by 4 bases, leaving 14 bases between them. The CDR3 DNA reads as TGTGCCAGCAGCCCCTCTTTAATATCCACTGAAGCTTTCTTT. Its translation is CASSPSLISTEAFF.

The CDR3 region has the DNA TGTGCCAGCAGCCCGAAGCGAGAAGGCTCACCCCTCCACTTT. This sequence encodes CASSPKREGSPLHF. This chain joins TRBV5-4 and TRBJ1-6; D not certain. This CDR3 is 14 amino acids long. Deletions cut 4 bases from V and 10 bases from J, with 15 bases between. In germline, CDR1 is SGHNT, CDR2 YYREEE (reference sequence).

The CDR3 coding sequence is TGTGCCAGCAGCTTGGGGATGAATGAAAAACTGTTTTTT. The encoded protein is CASSLGMNEKLFF. The V and J genes are TRBV7-2 and TRBJ1-4, with D uncertain. Germline CDR1 and CDR2: SGHTA and FQGNSA. V was trimmed by 3 bases and J by 5 bases, leaving 7 bases between them. CDR3 length: 13 residues.

The chain couples TRBV4-1 to TRBJ1-1; 8 bases are a match to TRBD1. This CDR3 is built from 16 residues. CDR1 is MGHRA, CDR2 YSYEKL, per germline. With 2 bases clipped from V and 3 bases from J, the junction kept 8 bases outside the gene matches. The DNA for the CDR3 is TGCGCCAGCAGCCAAAGCCTGGACAGGGATGACACTGAAGCTTTCTTT. This gives the protein CASSQSLDRDDTEAFF.

V usage is TRBV3-1 (or the pseudogene TRBV3-2) and J usage is TRBJ1-1, with unresolved D. The CDR3 is 13 residues long. Germline CDR1 LGHDT, CDR2 YNNKEL (reference sequence). V was shortened by 6 bases and J by 3 bases, with 11 bases between the two germline ends. CDR3 coding DNA: TGTGCCAGCAGTCGGATCGAGGACACTGAAGCTTTCTTT. Protein sequence: CASSRIEDTEAFF.

V is TRBV27 and J is TRBJ1-3, with D unclear. The CDR3 is 15 residues long. Looked up from germline, CDR1 is MNHEY and CDR2 is SMNVEV (reference sequence). With 2 bases removed from V and 2 bases from J, the gap between germline ends came to 10 bases. The CDR3 DNA sequence: TGTGCCAGCAGTTTAATAGGGCGCCCTGGAAACACCATATATTTT. Translation gives CASSLIGRPGNTIYF.

The chain employs TRBV5-4 and TRBJ1-1; maybe TRBD1 (5 bases). V shed 0 bases and J shed 1 base, with 7 bases lying between them. The V gene's germline CDR1 is SGHNT and CDR2 YYREEE (reference sequence). This CDR3 is 14 amino acids long. CDR3 nucleotide sequence: TGTGCCAGCAGCTTGGGACAGAAGAACACTGAAGCTTTCTTT. Its protein product is CASSLGQKNTEAFF. Based on the CDR3 plus reference TRBV5-4 and TRBJ1-1, the full variable domain is ETGVTQSPTHLIKTRGQQVTLRCSSQSGHNTVSWYQQALGQGPQFIFQYYREEENGRGNFPPRFSGLQFPNYSSELNVNALELDDSALYLCASSLGQKNTEAFFGQGTRLTVV.

For this clone: The same CDR3 also results from other DNA sequences found in this sample. The chain's CDR3 is CASSPGQGTYEQYF. Written as DNA, the CDR3 is TGTGCCAGCAGCCCCGGACAGGGGACCTACGAGCAGTACTTC. The chain couples TRBV3-1 (or the pseudogene TRBV3-2) to TRBJ2-7; 9 bases map to TRBD1. There are 14 residues in the CDR3. V trimming: 4 bases; J trimming: 2 bases; junction bases outside the gene matches: 3. CDR1 LGHDT and CDR2 YNNKEL come from the germline V gene (reference sequence).

In its sample, this clone was seen once. The chain has TRBV7-3 and TRBJ1-1; a weak D match, TRBD1 (5 bases). Trimming removed 8 bases at V and 5 bases at J, with 21 bases between. CDR3 length: 15 residues. Germline CDR1 and CDR2: SGHTA and FQGTGA. The CDR3 nucleotides are TGTGCCAGCGCCCGAACAGGCAGCCGGGGGACTGAAGCTTTCTTT. Translated, it gives CASARTGSRGTEAFF.

The CDR3 reads CASSWGSYEQYF. The CDR3 region has the DNA TGTGCCAGCAGCTGGGGCTCCTACGAGCAGTACTTC. V gene TRBV5-6 combines with J gene TRBJ2-7; D gene ambiguous. Germline-derived CDR1 and CDR2 are SGHDT and YYEEEE. CDR3 length equals 12 residues. The ends were cut back, 3 bases at V and 0 bases at J, with 4 bases in the middle.

The chain is built from TRBV6-2 or TRBV6-3 and TRBJ1-6; TRBD1 matches at 8 bases. The CDR3 spans 15 residues. CDR1 MNHEY and CDR2 SVGEGT come from the germline V gene. The J segment lost 7 bases and the V segment lost 5 bases, leaving 7 bases of the junction unmatched. The CDR3 sequence is CASSGRTGRNSPLHF. The CDR3 nucleotides are TGTGCCAGCAGTGGTAGGACAGGGCGGAATTCACCCCTCCACTTT.

The chain carries TRBV3-1 (or the pseudogene TRBV3-2) and TRBJ2-7, with 12 bases lining up with TRBD2. This CDR3 comprises 14 residues. V lost 4 bases, J lost 5 bases, and 3 bases stayed unmatched. Germline V CDR1 and CDR2: LGHDT, YNNKEL (reference sequence). CDR3 residues: CASSLRLAGDEQYF. CDR3 bases: TGTGCCAGCAGCCTCCGACTAGCGGGAGACGAGCAGTACTTC.

The genes are TRBV6-4 and TRBJ1-5; 11 nucleotides line up with TRBD1. The germline gives CDR1 MRHNA, CDR2 SNTAGT. The CDR3 is 15 residues long. With V trimmed by 3 bases and J by 7 bases, 5 bases remained unmatched. The CDR3 DNA is TGTGCCAGCAGTGAGGGGACAGGGGGAAACCAGCCCCAGCATTTT. Protein sequence: CASSEGTGGNQPQHF.

With regard to this clone: One junction end does not reproduce the germline sequence, and a read error may be involved. The chain recombines TRBV27 with TRBJ2-3, with 11 bases aligning to TRBD1. Per germline, CDR1 MNHEY and CDR2 SMNVEV (reference sequence). The CDR3 totals 13 residues. CDR3 DNA sequence: TGTGCCAGCAGTTTATCGAATGGACAGGGGGCCGATTTT. Its protein is CASSLSNGQGADF.

The rearrangement links TRBV13 to TRBJ2-7; 14 positions match TRBD2. The CDR3 sequence is 18 residues long. Germline V gives CDR1 PRHDT, CDR2 FYEKMQ (reference sequence). J lost 9 bases, V lost 5 bases, and 18 bases had no gene match. CDR3: CASSGRSGLAGDTTLQYF. As DNA, the CDR3 is TGTGCCAGCAGCGGGAGGTCGGGACTAGCGGGGGATACTACGTTGCAGTACTTC.

The V call is TRBV2, the J call TRBJ1-1; D remains ambiguous. The V gene's germline CDR1 is SNHLY and CDR2 FYNNEI. The CDR3 extends over 15 amino acids. V gave up 3 bases and J gave up 0 bases, with 11 bases separating them. This CDR3 reads CASSDRFHMNTEAFF. The CDR3 bases are TGTGCCAGCAGTGATAGATTCCACATGAACACTGAAGCTTTCTTT.

The chain is built from TRBV7-9 and TRBJ1-2; D call uncertain. Trimming stripped 3 bases from V and 6 bases from J, with 17 bases between. This CDR3 region has 15 residues. Germline lookup yields CDR1 SEHNR and CDR2 FQNEAQ (reference sequence). In DNA form, the CDR3 reads TGTGCCAGCAGCTTCCGGCAGGAGTTCCGTCATGGCTACACCTTC. It encodes CASSFRQEFRHGYTF.

The rearrangement links TRBV5-1 to TRBJ1-2, with TRBD1 matching 9 bases. V gave up 0 bases and J gave up 6 bases; unmatched junction bases: 9. CDR3 length: 16 residues. CDR1 is SGHRS, CDR2 YFSETQ, per germline. Here the CDR3 DNA reads TGCGCCAGCAGCTTGGCCGTGGGACAGGGAGGAAATGGCTACACCTTC. Translating it yields CASSLAVGQGGNGYTF.

The chain combines TRBV27 with TRBJ2-3, with D unclear. Germline-derived CDR1 and CDR2 are MNHEY and SMNVEV (reference sequence). The CDR3 consists of 14 residues. V shed 3 bases and J shed 5 bases, with 12 bases lying between them. CDR3 sequence: CASSFSPGVDTQYF. For the CDR3, the DNA is TGTGCCAGCAGTTTTTCCCCTGGAGTAGATACGCAGTATTTT.

CDR3 coding DNA: TGTGCCAGCAGTGCCCTCAGATCTTTGGACAGGGGACGAATGGGAACTGAAGCTTTCTTT. It codes for CASSALRSLDRGRMGTEAFF. This chain joins TRBV27 and TRBJ1-1, with 9 bases aligning to TRBD1. The germline CDR1 and CDR2 sequences are MNHEY and SMNVEV (reference sequence). V dropped 5 bases and J dropped 5; count of bases not matched to a gene: 24. This CDR3 region has 20 residues.